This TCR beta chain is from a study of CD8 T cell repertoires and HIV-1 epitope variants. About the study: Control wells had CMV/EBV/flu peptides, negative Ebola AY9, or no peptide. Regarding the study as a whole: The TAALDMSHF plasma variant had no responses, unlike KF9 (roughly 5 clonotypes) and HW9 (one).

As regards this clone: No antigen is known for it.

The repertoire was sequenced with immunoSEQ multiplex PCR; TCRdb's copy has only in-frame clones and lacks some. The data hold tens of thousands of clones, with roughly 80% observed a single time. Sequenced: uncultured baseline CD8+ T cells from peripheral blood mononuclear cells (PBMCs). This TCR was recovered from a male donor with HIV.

The chain's CDR3 is CAWGRGSSYNEQFF. As DNA, the CDR3 is TGTGCCTGGGGACGGGGTAGCTCCTACAATGAGCAGTTCTTC. The V call is TRBV30, the J call TRBJ2-1; a possible D gene is TRBD2 (5 bases). Looked up from germline, CDR1 is GTSNPN and CDR2 is SVGIG (reference sequence). The V gene lost 5 bases and the J gene lost 0 bases, with 11 bases spanning the gap. The CDR3 is made up of 14 amino acids. The whole variable domain, remainder taken from reference TRBV30 and TRBJ2-1, is SQTIHQWPATLVQPVGSPLSLECTVEGTSNPNLYWYRQAAGRGLQLLFYSVGIGQISSEVPQNLSASRPQDRQFILSSKKLLLSDSGFYLCAWGRGSSYNEQFFGPGTRLTVL.